Listed below are T cell receptor beta chains from one sample, sequenced in a study of blood T cell repertoires in COVID-19. The protocol was immunoSEQ multiplex PCR, while the TCRdb copy is restricted to in-frame clones and leaves out a portion. The sample yields approximately 190,000 clones, 65% to 85% seen once. The sequencing sample was made of peripheral blood. These receptors originate from a man between 60 and 70 years old with active or convalescent COVID-19. Both conserved end residues are part of each CDR3. Each record gives: D gene, CDR3 length, V gene, clone size, J gene, CDR3 DNA, CDR3 protein. A D gene is named only where the DNA matches it firmly. Not all rows give a size; the values are once, few, many and, for expanded clones, a class.

d_gene: .
len: 12
v_gene: TRBV12-3/TRBV12-4
abundance: .
j_gene: TRBJ2-7
CDR3nt: TGTGCCAGCAGAGAGGCCTCCTACGAGCAGTACTTC
CDR3aa: CASREASYEQYF

d_gene: TRBD1
len: 16
v_gene: TRBV27
abundance: .
j_gene: TRBJ1-1
CDR3nt: TGTGCCAGCAGTTCCCGACAGGGGGCAGTACTAACTGAAGCTTTCTTT
CDR3aa: CASSSRQGAVLTEAFF

d_gene: TRBD1
len: 15
v_gene: TRBV6-5
abundance: .
j_gene: TRBJ1-5
CDR3nt: TGTGCCAGCAGTCAGATGACAGGGGGCAATCAGCCCCAGCATTTT
CDR3aa: CASSQMTGGNQPQHF

d_gene: TRBD1
len: 12
v_gene: TRBV29-1
abundance: .
j_gene: TRBJ1-2
CDR3nt: TGCAGCGACCAGCCGGACAGGGGGAGCTACACCTTC
CDR3aa: CSDQPDRGSYTF

d_gene: TRBD1
len: 15
v_gene: TRBV6-5
abundance: .
j_gene: TRBJ1-2
CDR3nt: TGTGCCAGCAGTTACGGGGGGGACAGGTCTTATGGCTACACCTTC
CDR3aa: CASSYGGDRSYGYTF

d_gene: .
len: 14
v_gene: TRBV12-5
abundance: .
j_gene: TRBJ2-2
CDR3nt: TGTGCTAGTGGTTTGACTCCTCTACCCGGGGAGCTGTTTTTT
CDR3aa: CASGLTPLPGELFF

d_gene: .
len: 14
v_gene: TRBV5-1
abundance: .
j_gene: TRBJ2-3
CDR3nt: TGCGCCAGCAGCCGGGACTCAAGGGAGGATACGCAGTATTTT
CDR3aa: CASSRDSREDTQYF

d_gene: TRBD2
len: 15
v_gene: TRBV5-1
abundance: few
j_gene: TRBJ2-5
CDR3nt: TGCGCCAGCAGCTTGAGCGGGAGGGCTGGAGAGACCCAGTACTTC
CDR3aa: CASSLSGRAGETQYF

d_gene: .
len: 16
v_gene: TRBV6-2/TRBV6-3
abundance: .
j_gene: TRBJ2-1
CDR3nt: TGTGCCAGCAGTTACCCCTTGAGCGGGTTCTACAATGAGCAGTTCTTC
CDR3aa: CASSYPLSGFYNEQFF

d_gene: TRBD2
len: 14
v_gene: TRBV7-2
abundance: .
j_gene: TRBJ2-1
CDR3nt: TGTGCCAGCAGCCCGGGGGGTCTAGTTGGTGAGCAGTTCTTC
CDR3aa: CASSPGGLVGEQFF

d_gene: TRBD1
len: 13
v_gene: TRBV10-3
abundance: .
j_gene: TRBJ2-5
CDR3nt: TGTGCCATCAGCGGGACAGGGAAAGAGACCCAGTACTTC
CDR3aa: CAISGTGKETQYF

d_gene: TRBD2
len: 16
v_gene: TRBV18
abundance: .
j_gene: TRBJ2-7
CDR3nt: TGTGCCAGCTCACCACAGGAGGCTAGCGGTGCCTACGAGCAGTACTTC
CDR3aa: CASSPQEASGAYEQYF

d_gene: .
len: 14
v_gene: TRBV28
abundance: .
j_gene: TRBJ1-5
CDR3nt: TGTGCCAGCACCGCGGGGGGGTACAGGCAGCCCCAGCATTTT
CDR3aa: CASTAGGYRQPQHF

d_gene: .
len: 15
v_gene: TRBV6-2/TRBV6-3
abundance: .
j_gene: TRBJ2-1
CDR3nt: TGTGCCAGCAGTTACCTAGCAGGGGTAGGGGGTGAGCAGTTCTTC
CDR3aa: CASSYLAGVGGEQFF

d_gene: .
len: 16
v_gene: TRBV18
abundance: .
j_gene: TRBJ2-2
CDR3nt: TGTGCCAGCTCACCAAGGGACACTGCGAACACCGGGGAGCTGTTTTTT
CDR3aa: CASSPRDTANTGELFF